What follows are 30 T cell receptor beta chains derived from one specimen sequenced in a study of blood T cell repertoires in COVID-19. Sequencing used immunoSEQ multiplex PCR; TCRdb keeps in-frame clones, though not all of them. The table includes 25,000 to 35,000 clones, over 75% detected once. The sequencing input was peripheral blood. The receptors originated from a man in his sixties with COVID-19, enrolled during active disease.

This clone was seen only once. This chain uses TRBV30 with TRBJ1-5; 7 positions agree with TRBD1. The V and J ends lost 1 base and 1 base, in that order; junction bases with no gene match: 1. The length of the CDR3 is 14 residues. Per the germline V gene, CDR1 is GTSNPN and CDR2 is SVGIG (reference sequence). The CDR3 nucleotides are TGTGCCTGGAGTGGGGGACAGAGCAATCAGCCCCAGCATTTT. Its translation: CAWSGGQSNQPQHF.

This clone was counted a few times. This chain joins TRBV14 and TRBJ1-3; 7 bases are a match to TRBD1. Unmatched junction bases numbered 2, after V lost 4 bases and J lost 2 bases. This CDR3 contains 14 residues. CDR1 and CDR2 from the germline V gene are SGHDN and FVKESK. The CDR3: CASSRGTAGNTIYF. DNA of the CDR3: TGTGCCAGCAGCCGGGGGACAGCTGGAAACACCATATATTTT.

In DNA, the CDR3 is TGCAGTGCTAGTCCCGGACAGCCGAATTCACCCCTCCACTTT. Translation: CSASPGQPNSPLHF. This sequence joins TRBV20-1 and TRBJ1-6; D possibly corresponds to TRBD1 (6 bases). This CDR3 region has 14 residues. Germline V lookup: CDR1 DFQATT, CDR2 SNEGSKA (reference sequence). V gave up 3 bases and J gave up 7 bases, with 13 bases separating them.

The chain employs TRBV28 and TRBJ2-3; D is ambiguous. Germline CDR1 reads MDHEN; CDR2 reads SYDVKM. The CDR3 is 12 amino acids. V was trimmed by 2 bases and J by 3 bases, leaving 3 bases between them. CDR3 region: CASSLQTDTQYF. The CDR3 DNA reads TGTGCCAGCAGTTTACAGACAGATACGCAGTATTTT.

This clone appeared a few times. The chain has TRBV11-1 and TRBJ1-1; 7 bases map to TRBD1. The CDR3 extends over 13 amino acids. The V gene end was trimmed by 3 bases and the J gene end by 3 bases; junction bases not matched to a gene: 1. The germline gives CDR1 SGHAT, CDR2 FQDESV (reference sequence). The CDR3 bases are TGTGCCAGCAGCTTCGACAGGGACACTGAAGCTTTCTTT. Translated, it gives CASSFDRDTEAFF.

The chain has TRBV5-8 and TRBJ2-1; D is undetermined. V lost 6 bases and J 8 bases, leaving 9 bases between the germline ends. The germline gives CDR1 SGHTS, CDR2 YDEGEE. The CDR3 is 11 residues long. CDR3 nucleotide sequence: TGTGCCAGCAACCAGTGGTATGAGCAGTTCTTC. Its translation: CASNQWYEQFF.

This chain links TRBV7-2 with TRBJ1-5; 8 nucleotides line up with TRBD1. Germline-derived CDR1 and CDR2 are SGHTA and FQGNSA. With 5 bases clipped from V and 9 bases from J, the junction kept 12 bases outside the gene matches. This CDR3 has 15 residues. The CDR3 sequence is CASSPGTGGMGPQHF. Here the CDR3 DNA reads TGTGCCAGCAGCCCCGGGACAGGCGGGATGGGGCCCCAGCATTTT.

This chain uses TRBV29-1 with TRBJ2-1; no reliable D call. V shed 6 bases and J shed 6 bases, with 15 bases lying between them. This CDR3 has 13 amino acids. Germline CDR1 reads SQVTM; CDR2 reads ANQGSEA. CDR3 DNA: TGCAGCGTGCCCGTTCCGGTTGGCAATGAGCAGTTCTTC. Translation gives CSVPVPVGNEQFF.

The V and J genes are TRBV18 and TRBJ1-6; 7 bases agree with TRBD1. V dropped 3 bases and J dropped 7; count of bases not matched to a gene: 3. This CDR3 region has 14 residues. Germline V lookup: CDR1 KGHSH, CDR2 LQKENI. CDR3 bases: TGTGCCAGCTCACCGACAGGGATGAATTCACCCCTCCACTTT. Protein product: CASSPTGMNSPLHF.

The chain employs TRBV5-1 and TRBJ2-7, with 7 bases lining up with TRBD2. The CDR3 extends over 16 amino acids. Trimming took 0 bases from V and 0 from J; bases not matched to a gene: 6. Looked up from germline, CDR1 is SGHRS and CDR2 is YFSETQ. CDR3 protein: CASSLDREDPSYEQYF. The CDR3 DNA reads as TGCGCCAGCAGCTTGGACCGGGAGGACCCCTCCTACGAGCAGTACTTC.

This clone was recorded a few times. Here the CDR3 reads CASAGSGSGEQYF. The CDR3 nucleotides read TGTGCCAGCGCGGGTAGCGGGAGTGGTGAGCAGTACTTC. The chain is built from TRBV2 and TRBJ2-7, with 9 bases matching TRBD2. Unmatched junction bases numbered 9, after V lost 8 bases and J lost 7 bases. Germline-derived CDR1 and CDR2 are SNHLY and FYNNEI. The CDR3 consists of 13 residues.

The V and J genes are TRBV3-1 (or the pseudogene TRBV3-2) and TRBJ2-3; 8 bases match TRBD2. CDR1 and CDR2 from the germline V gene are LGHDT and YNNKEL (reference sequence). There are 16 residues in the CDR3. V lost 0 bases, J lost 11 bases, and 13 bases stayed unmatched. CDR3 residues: CASSQDLTGGPGVQYF. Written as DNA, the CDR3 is TGTGCCAGCAGCCAAGATTTAACGGGAGGGCCGGGGGTGCAGTATTTT.

The CDR3 region has the DNA TGCGCCAGCAGCCCACGGGGGGAAAAACTGTTTTTT. Translation: CASSPRGEKLFF. V and J are TRBV5-1 and TRBJ1-4; the D gene is possibly TRBD1 (5 bases). The V end was cut by 4 bases, the J end by 8 bases, with 9 bases between. Germline loops: CDR1 SGHRS, CDR2 YFSETQ. This CDR3 spans 12 amino acids. Supplemented by reference TRBV5-1 and TRBJ1-4, the full variable domain reads KAGVTQTPRYLIKTRGQQVTLSCSPISGHRSVSWYQQTPGQGLQFLFEYFSETQRNKGNFPGRFSGRQFSNSRSEMNVSTLELGDSALYLCASSPRGEKLFFGSGTQLSVL.

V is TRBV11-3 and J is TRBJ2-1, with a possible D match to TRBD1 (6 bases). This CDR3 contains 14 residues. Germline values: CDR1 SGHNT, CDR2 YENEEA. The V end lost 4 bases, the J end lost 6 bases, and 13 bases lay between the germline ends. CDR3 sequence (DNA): TGTGCCAGCAGCTCCGACAGGCAAGGCAATGAGCAGTTCTTC. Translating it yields CASSSDRQGNEQFF.

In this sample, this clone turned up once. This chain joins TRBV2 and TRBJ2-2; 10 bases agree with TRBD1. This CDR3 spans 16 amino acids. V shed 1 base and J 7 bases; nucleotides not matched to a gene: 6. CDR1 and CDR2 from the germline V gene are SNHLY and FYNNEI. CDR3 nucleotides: TGTGCCAGCAGTGAAGAGAGACAGGGGGCGGGCGGGGAGCTGTTTTTT. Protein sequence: CASSEERQGAGGELFF.

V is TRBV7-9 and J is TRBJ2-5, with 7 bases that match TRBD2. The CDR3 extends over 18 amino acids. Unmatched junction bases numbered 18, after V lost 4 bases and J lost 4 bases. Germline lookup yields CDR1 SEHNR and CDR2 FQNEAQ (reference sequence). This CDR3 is CASSSTLPSAGALETQYF. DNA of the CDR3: TGTGCCAGCAGCTCCACGCTACCCTCTGCGGGAGCTTTAGAGACCCAGTACTTC. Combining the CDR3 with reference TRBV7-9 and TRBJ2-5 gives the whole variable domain DTGVSQNPRHKITKRGQNVTFRCDPISEHNRLYWYRQTLGQGPEFLTYFQNEAQLEKSRLLSDRFSAERPKGSFSTLEIQRTEQGDSAMYLCASSSTLPSAGALETQYFGPGTRLLVL.

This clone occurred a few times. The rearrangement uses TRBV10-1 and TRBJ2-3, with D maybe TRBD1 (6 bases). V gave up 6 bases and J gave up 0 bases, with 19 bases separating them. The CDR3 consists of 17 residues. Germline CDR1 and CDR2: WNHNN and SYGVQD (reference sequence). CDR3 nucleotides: TGCGCCAGCAGCCACATGGGGGACATCTCTAGCACAGATACGCAGTATTTT. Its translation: CASSHMGDISSTDTQYF.

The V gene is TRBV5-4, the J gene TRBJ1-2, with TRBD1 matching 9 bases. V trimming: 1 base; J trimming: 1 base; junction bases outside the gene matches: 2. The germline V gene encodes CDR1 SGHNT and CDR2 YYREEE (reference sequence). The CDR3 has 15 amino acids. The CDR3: CASSLRDRVNYGYTF. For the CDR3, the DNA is TGTGCCAGCAGCTTGCGGGACAGGGTTAACTATGGCTACACCTTC.

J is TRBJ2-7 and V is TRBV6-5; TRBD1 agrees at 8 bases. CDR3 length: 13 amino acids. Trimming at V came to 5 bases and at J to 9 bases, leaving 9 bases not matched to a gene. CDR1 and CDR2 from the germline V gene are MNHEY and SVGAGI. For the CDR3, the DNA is TGTGCCAGCAGTCCCCGGACAGGGACAGGGCAGTACTTC. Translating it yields CASSPRTGTGQYF.

In DNA, the CDR3 is TGCGCCAGCAGCCAAGTTACGGGGGGCAGTAGCAATCAGCCCCAGCATTTT. Protein product: CASSQVTGGSSNQPQHF. The chain combines TRBV4-1 with TRBJ1-5; D is possibly TRBD1 (6 bases). Germline CDR1 reads MGHRA; CDR2 reads YSYEKL. Trimming pared 1 base from V and 0 bases from J, leaving 13 bases between. The length of the CDR3 is 17 residues.

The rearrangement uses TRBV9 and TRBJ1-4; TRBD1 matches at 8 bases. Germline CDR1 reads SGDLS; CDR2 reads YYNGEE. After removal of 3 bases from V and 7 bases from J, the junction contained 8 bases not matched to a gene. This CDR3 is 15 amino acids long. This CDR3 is CASSEGKTGAEKLFF. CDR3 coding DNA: TGTGCCAGCAGCGAGGGAAAGACAGGGGCTGAAAAACTGTTTTTT.

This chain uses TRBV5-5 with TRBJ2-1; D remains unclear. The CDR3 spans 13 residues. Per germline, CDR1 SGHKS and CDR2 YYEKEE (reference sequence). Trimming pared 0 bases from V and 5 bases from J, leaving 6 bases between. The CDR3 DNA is TGTGCCAGCAGCTTGGACGCTAACAATGAGCAGTTCTTC. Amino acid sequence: CASSLDANNEQFF.

The CDR3 loop is CAISDGDSGNTIYF. DNA for the CDR3: TGTGCCATCAGTGACGGGGACTCTGGAAACACCATATATTTT. The genes are TRBV10-3 and TRBJ1-3; D is uncertain. V gave up 3 bases and J gave up 0 bases, with 6 bases separating them. This CDR3 is 14 amino acids long. CDR1 and CDR2 from the germline V gene are ENHRY and SYGVKD.

This chain's CDR3 is CASSPQTSSYEQYF. The CDR3 region has the DNA TGTGCCAGCAGTCCCCAAACAAGCTCCTACGAGCAGTACTTC. The chain combines TRBV28 with TRBJ2-7; D gene ambiguous. This CDR3 is built from 14 residues. Trimming removed 5 bases from V and 0 bases from J, with 11 bases in between. Germline V gives CDR1 MDHEN, CDR2 SYDVKM. Complete variable domain (other parts from reference TRBV28 and TRBJ2-7): DVKVTQSSRYLVKRTGEKVFLECVQDMDHENMFWYRQDPGLGLRLIYFSYDVKMKEKGDIPEGYSVSREKKERFSLILESASTNQTSMYLCASSPQTSSYEQYFGPGTRLTVT.

As DNA, the CDR3 is TGTGCCAGCAGCTCCTTGGACAGGGGGCGTTACAATGAGCAGTTCTTC. Its translation is CASSSLDRGRYNEQFF. This sequence joins TRBV7-6 and TRBJ2-1, with TRBD1 matching 11 bases. Germline V gene data show CDR1 as SGHVS and CDR2 as FNYEAQ. The CDR3 is 16 amino acids. V trimming: 4 bases; J trimming: 4 bases; junction bases outside the gene matches: 6. The variable domain in full, with the rest retrieved from reference TRBV7-6 and TRBJ2-1, is GAGVSQSPRYKVTKRGQDVALRCDPISGHVSLYWYRQALGQGPEFLTYFNYEAQQDKSGLPNDRFSAERPEGSISTLTIQRTEQRDSAMYRCASSSLDRGRYNEQFFGPGTRLTVL.

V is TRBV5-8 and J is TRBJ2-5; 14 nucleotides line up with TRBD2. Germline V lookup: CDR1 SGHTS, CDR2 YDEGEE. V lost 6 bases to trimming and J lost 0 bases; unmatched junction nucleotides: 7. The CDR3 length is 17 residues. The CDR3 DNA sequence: TGTGCCAGCACCAGGACTAGCGGGAGGCTGGACCAAGAGACCCAGTACTTC. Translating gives CASTRTSGRLDQETQYF.

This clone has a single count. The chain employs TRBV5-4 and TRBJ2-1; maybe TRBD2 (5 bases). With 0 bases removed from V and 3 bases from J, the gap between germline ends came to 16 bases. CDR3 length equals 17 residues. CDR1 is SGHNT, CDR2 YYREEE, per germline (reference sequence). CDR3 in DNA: TGTGCCAGCAGCTTGGAGGGAGCTGGTAGTATCTACAATGAGCAGTTCTTC. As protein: CASSLEGAGSIYNEQFF.

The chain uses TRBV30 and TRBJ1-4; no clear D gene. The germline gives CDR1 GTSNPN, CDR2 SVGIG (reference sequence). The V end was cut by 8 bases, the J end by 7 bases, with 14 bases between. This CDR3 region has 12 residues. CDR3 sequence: CALVLNGEKLFF. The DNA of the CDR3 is TGTGCCCTGGTATTAAACGGTGAAAAACTGTTTTTT.

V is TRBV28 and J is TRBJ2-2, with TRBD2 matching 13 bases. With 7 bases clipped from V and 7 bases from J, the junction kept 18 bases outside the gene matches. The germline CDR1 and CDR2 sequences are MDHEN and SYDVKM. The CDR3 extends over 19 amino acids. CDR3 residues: CASMAPLTSGRALGGELFF. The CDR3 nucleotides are TGTGCCAGCATGGCGCCCCTCACTAGCGGGAGGGCCTTGGGCGGGGAGCTGTTTTTT. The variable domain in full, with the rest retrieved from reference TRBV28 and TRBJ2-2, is DVKVTQSSRYLVKRTGEKVFLECVQDMDHENMFWYRQDPGLGLRLIYFSYDVKMKEKGDIPEGYSVSREKKERFSLILESASTNQTSMYLCASMAPLTSGRALGGELFFGEGSRLTVL.

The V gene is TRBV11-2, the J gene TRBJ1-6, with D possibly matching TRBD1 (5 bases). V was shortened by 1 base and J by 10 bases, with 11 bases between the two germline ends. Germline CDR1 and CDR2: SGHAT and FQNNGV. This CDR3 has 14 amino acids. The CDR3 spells CASSLVRGESPLHF. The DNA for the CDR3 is TGTGCCAGCAGCTTAGTCCGGGGGGAATCACCCCTCCACTTT. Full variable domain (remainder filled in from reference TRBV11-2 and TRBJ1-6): EAGVAQSPRYKIIEKRQSVAFWCNPISGHATLYWYQQILGQGPKLLIQFQNNGVVDDSQLPKDRFSAERLKGVDSTLKIQPAKLEDSAVYLCASSLVRGESPLHFGNGTRLTVT.